The 20 T cell receptor beta chains presented below share a single source sample, sequenced in a study of human T cells and chemical hapten exposure. MiXCR was run by TCRdb on the RACE reads, yielding one entry per CDR3 protein. The sample shows a few hundred thousand distinct CDR3 sequences, 4.5% to 5.5% of them seen only once. As for time point: pre-sensitization, week 0. The treatment denotes: therapeutic diphenylcyclopropenone sensitization with weekly scalp DPC. Source: whole blood, taken in connection with sensitization to the hapten diphenylcyclopropenone (DPC). The receptor set was obtained from a woman under 30 with alopecia areata. Some clones in this sample may be carry-over from other donors' samples.

The chain carries TRBV6-6 and TRBJ2-5; D is perhaps TRBD1 (5 bases). Germline CDR1 MNHNY, CDR2 SVGAGI (reference sequence). Trimming removed 10 bases at V and 3 bases at J, with 9 bases between. This CDR3 spans 11 amino acids. The CDR3 DNA sequence: TGTGCCATCCCCAGGGAAGAGACCCAGTACTTC. Its protein is CAIPREETQYF.

In nucleotides, the CDR3 is TGTGCCAGCAGCTTAGCCCGAAAGACAGCTAACTATGGCTACACCTTC. Its protein product is CASSLARKTANYGYTF. This chain links TRBV11-2 with TRBJ1-2; perhaps TRBD1 as D (5 bases). The CDR3 has 16 residues. V shed 1 base and J shed 0 bases, with 12 bases lying between them. Germline CDR1 is SGHAT and CDR2 is FQNNGV.

This clonotype has just a few counts. The V and J genes are TRBV2 and TRBJ1-6, with D perhaps matching TRBD1 (5 bases). CDR1 SNHLY and CDR2 FYNNEI come from the germline V gene. With 6 bases removed from V and 12 bases from J, the gap between germline ends came to 12 bases. CDR3 length: 12 amino acids. CDR3 sequence (DNA): TGTGCCAGCAGGCTCGGGACGGAACCCCTCCACTTT. Translating gives CASRLGTEPLHF.

This clonotype has just a few counts. DNA for the CDR3: TGTGCCAGCAGCCAAGCTCTAGTCCTTTACAATGAGCAGTTCTTC. Its protein is CASSQALVLYNEQFF. The chain is built from TRBV3-1 and TRBJ2-1; D is unclear. V gave up 1 base and J gave up 4 bases, with 11 bases separating them. The CDR3 loop spans 15 amino acids. The germline V gene encodes CDR1 LGHDT and CDR2 YNNKEL (reference sequence).

This clonotype has at least ten counts. The chain joins TRBV29-1 to TRBJ2-5; D may be TRBD2 (6 bases). With 1 base removed from V and 0 bases from J, the gap between germline ends came to 9 bases. CDR1 is SQVTM and CDR2 is ANQGSEA in the germline V gene. The CDR3 consists of 14 residues. CDR3: CSVEGPGDQETQYF. The CDR3 bases are TGCAGCGTTGAAGGTCCGGGGGACCAAGAGACCCAGTACTTC.

This clonotype was counted at least ten times. The chain is built from TRBV28 and TRBJ1-5; unclear D gene. The length of the CDR3 is 13 residues. V lost 6 bases and J lost 0, with 6 bases in between. Germline CDR1 and CDR2: MDHEN and SYDVKM. The chain's CDR3 is CASRRYSNQPQHF. The CDR3 coding sequence is TGTGCCAGCAGGCGTTATAGCAATCAGCCCCAGCATTTT.

This clonotype was counted ten times or more. The chain recombines TRBV12-5 with TRBJ2-7; D unclear. Trimming left V 5 bases short and J 6 bases short, with 8 bases between. CDR3 size: 11 residues. Germline V gives CDR1 LGHNT, CDR2 FRNRAP. CDR3 in amino acids: CASGIQPEQYF. The CDR3 nucleotides are TGTGCTAGTGGTATACAGCCCGAGCAGTACTTC.

The table lists this clonotype with many counts. This sequence joins TRBV11-2 and TRBJ2-1; the D is unclear. V was pared by 5 bases and J by 8 bases, with 10 bases between. Germline V gene sequence: CDR1 SGHAT, CDR2 FQNNGV. The CDR3 extends over 12 amino acids. The CDR3 protein is CASSTNSHEQFF. The CDR3 DNA sequence: TGTGCCAGCAGCACAAACTCCCATGAGCAGTTCTTC. The full variable domain, completed using reference TRBV11-2 and TRBJ2-1, is EAGVAQSPRYKIIEKRQSVAFWCNPISGHATLYWYQQILGQGPKLLIQFQNNGVVDDSQLPKDRFSAERLKGVDSTLKIQPAKLEDSAVYLCASSTNSHEQFFGPGTRLTVL.

Many counts were recorded for this clonotype. The chain has TRBV4-2 and TRBJ2-5; TRBD1 agrees at 7 bases. Germline trimming cut 5 bases from V and 9 bases from J; bases unmatched to any gene: 18. CDR3 length: 16 residues. Germline CDR1 reads LGHNA; CDR2 reads YNFKEQ. Here the CDR3 DNA reads TGTGCCAGCAGCTCTAAGCTAGGGACAGTGGCACCGGCCCAGTACTTC. Protein: CASSSKLGTVAPAQYF.

This clonotype was seen many times. V and J are TRBV27 and TRBJ1-1; no firm D call. The germline V and J ends were trimmed by 5 bases and 5 bases, with 18 bases remaining between them. Looked up from germline, CDR1 is MNHEY and CDR2 is SMNVEV (reference sequence). CDR3 size: 15 residues. CDR3 region: CASSLTTVVETEAFF. In DNA, the CDR3 is TGTGCCAGCAGTCTAACTACAGTAGTGGAAACTGAAGCTTTCTTT.

In its sample, this clonotype was seen a few times. The chain employs TRBV20-1 and TRBJ2-5; tentatively, D is TRBD1 (7 bases). From germline, CDR1 is DFQATT and CDR2 SNEGSKA (reference sequence). This CDR3 spans 11 amino acids. The V end was cut by 4 bases, the J end by 5 bases, with 8 bases between. Here the CDR3 reads CSATGGETQYF. The CDR3 DNA is TGCAGTGCTACAGGGGGGGAGACCCAGTACTTC.

This clonotype was recorded at least ten times. The J gene is TRBJ1-6, the V gene TRBV20-1, with 10 nucleotides matching TRBD1. V was clipped by 6 bases and J by 7 bases; unmatched bases: 9. This CDR3 comprises 15 residues. Germline V gene sequence: CDR1 DFQATT, CDR2 SNEGSKA (reference sequence). This CDR3 is CSARQGARRNSPLHF. CDR3 nucleotide sequence: TGCAGTGCGAGACAGGGGGCGCGGCGGAATTCACCCCTCCACTTT.

For the CDR3, the DNA is TGTGCCAGCAGTTTCTACGGGGTGGGGTACGAGCAGTACTTC. The encoded protein is CASSFYGVGYEQYF. J is TRBJ2-7 and V is TRBV28; the D gene is possibly TRBD2 (5 bases). The CDR3 is 14 amino acids. Trimming took off 3 bases at V and 4 bases at J, with 13 bases between the two ends. The germline gives CDR1 MDHEN, CDR2 SYDVKM.

V is TRBV7-2 and J is TRBJ1-6; no clear D. V lost 1 base and J 7 bases, leaving 11 bases between the germline ends. The CDR3 contains 15 residues. The germline V gene encodes CDR1 SGHTA and CDR2 FQGNSA. The CDR3 DNA reads as TGTGCCAGCAGCTTAGAAAGACGGCGAAATTCACCCCTCCACTTT. It is translated as CASSLERRRNSPLHF.

This clonotype was seen at least ten times. The gene calls are TRBV6-5 and TRBJ1-2, with 7 bases identical to TRBD1. This CDR3 is 13 amino acids long. Losses at the gene ends were 5 bases for V and 6 bases for J; bases not matched to a gene: 6. CDR1 is MNHEY, CDR2 SVGAGI, per germline. CDR3 sequence (DNA): TGTGCCAGCAGTCGGACAGGTGATCATGGCTACACCTTC. Translated: CASSRTGDHGYTF.

A few counts support this clonotype. The chain carries TRBV20-1 and TRBJ2-7; 10 positions agree with TRBD1. CDR1 DFQATT and CDR2 SNEGSKA come from the germline V gene (reference sequence). CDR3 size: 13 residues. After removal of 7 bases from V and 4 bases from J, the junction contained 7 bases not matched to a gene. The CDR3: CSGLGQGKYEQYF. The CDR3 coding sequence is TGCAGTGGTCTGGGACAGGGGAAATACGAGCAGTACTTC.

In this sample, this clonotype turned up a few times. The V gene is TRBV24-1, the J gene TRBJ1-1; no clear D. The CDR3 has 11 residues. V was pared by 6 bases and J by 7 bases, with 8 bases between. CDR1 and CDR2 (germline): KGHDR, SFDVKD. In DNA form, the CDR3 reads TGTGCCACCAGTACGGCGAGTGAAGCTTTCTTT. Translation: CATSTASEAFF.

The chain recombines TRBV5-5 with TRBJ2-7, with no clear D. The ends were cut back, 7 bases at V and 5 bases at J, with 22 bases in the middle. Germline CDR1 reads SGHKS; CDR2 reads YYEKEE (reference sequence). The CDR3 runs to 15 residues. The CDR3 loop reads CASSSGRISLHEQYF. The CDR3, as DNA: TGTGCCAGCTCCTCGGGCAGGATATCCCTCCACGAGCAGTACTTC.

This clonotype turned up a few times. The chain couples TRBV18 to TRBJ1-2; D is undetermined. V was clipped by 6 bases and J by 8 bases, with 22 bases between them. The V gene's germline CDR1 is KGHSH and CDR2 LQKENI. The CDR3 contains 15 residues. The CDR3, as DNA: TGTGCCAGCTCCCCCCGGGCAGACTCGATACAGGGCTACACCTTC. Translation: CASSPRADSIQGYTF. Complete variable domain (other parts from reference TRBV18 and TRBJ1-2): NAGVMQNPRHLVRRRGQEARLRCSPMKGHSHVYWYRQLPEEGLKFMVYLQKENIIDESGMPKERFSAEFPKEGPSILRIQQVVRGDSAAYFCASSPRADSIQGYTFGSGTRLTVV.

The table lists this clonotype with a few counts. This chain connects TRBV4-3 to TRBJ2-2, with TRBD2 as a possible D gene (6 bases). Trimming stripped 4 bases from V and 6 bases from J, with 24 bases between. This CDR3 has 18 amino acids. Germline CDR1 reads LGHNA; CDR2 reads YSLEER. The CDR3 spells CASSRSGTPKRSAGELFF. Written as DNA, the CDR3 is TGCGCCAGCAGCCGATCCGGGACTCCGAAGCGATCAGCCGGGGAGCTGTTTTTT.